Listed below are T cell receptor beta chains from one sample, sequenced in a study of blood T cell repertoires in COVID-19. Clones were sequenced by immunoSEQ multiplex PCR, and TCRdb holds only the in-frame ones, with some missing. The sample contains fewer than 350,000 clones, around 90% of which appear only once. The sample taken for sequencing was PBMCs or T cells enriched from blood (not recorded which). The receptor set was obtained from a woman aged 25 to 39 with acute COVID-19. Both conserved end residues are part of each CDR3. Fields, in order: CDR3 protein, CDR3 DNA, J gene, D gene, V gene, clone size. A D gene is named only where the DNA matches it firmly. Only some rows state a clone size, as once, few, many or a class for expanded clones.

CDR3aa: CATETPPSEQFF; CDR3nt: TGTGCCACCGAGACTCCGCCTTCCGAGCAGTTCTTC; j_gene: TRBJ2-1; d_gene: -; v_gene: TRBV7-2; abundance: -
CDR3aa: CASRYRDSQETQYF; CDR3nt: TGTGCCAGCCGATACCGGGACTCCCAAGAGACCCAGTACTTC; j_gene: TRBJ2-5; d_gene: -; v_gene: TRBV13; abundance: -
CDR3aa: CATKAGTTNNEQFF; CDR3nt: TGTGCCACCAAGGCCGGGACTACGAACAATGAGCAGTTCTTC; j_gene: TRBJ2-1; d_gene: TRBD2; v_gene: TRBV7-9; abundance: -
CDR3aa: CASREPGQGTYEQYF; CDR3nt: TGCGCCAGCAGGGAACCGGGACAGGGTACCTACGAGCAGTACTTC; j_gene: TRBJ2-7; d_gene: TRBD1; v_gene: TRBV5-1; abundance: -
CDR3aa: CASSEEYFNEQFF; CDR3nt: TGCGCCAGCAGTGAGGAGTATTTCAATGAGCAGTTCTTC; j_gene: TRBJ2-1; d_gene: -; v_gene: TRBV10-1; abundance: -
CDR3aa: CASSYGLARHNEQFF; CDR3nt: TGTGCCAGCAGTTATGGACTAGCGAGGCACAATGAGCAGTTCTTC; j_gene: TRBJ2-1; d_gene: TRBD2; v_gene: TRBV6-2/TRBV6-3; abundance: -
CDR3aa: CATSGGRRADYGYTF; CDR3nt: TGTGCCACCAGCGGGGGTAGGAGGGCTGACTATGGCTACACCTTC; j_gene: TRBJ1-2; d_gene: -; v_gene: TRBV15; abundance: -
CDR3aa: CATSDPGERGHNEQFF; CDR3nt: TGTGCCACCAGCGACCCGGGGGAGCGGGGACACAATGAGCAGTTCTTC; j_gene: TRBJ2-1; d_gene: TRBD2; v_gene: TRBV15; abundance: -
CDR3aa: CASSAKRDPYNEQFF; CDR3nt: TGTGCCAGCAGTGCGAAGCGGGATCCCTACAATGAGCAGTTCTTC; j_gene: TRBJ2-1; d_gene: TRBD2; v_gene: TRBV2; abundance: -
CDR3aa: CASSLSAAGAGNEQFF; CDR3nt: TGTGCCAGCAGCTTAAGTGCGGCGGGAGCGGGTAATGAGCAGTTCTTC; j_gene: TRBJ2-1; d_gene: TRBD2; v_gene: TRBV7-3; abundance: -
CDR3aa: CSASGPNTEAFF; CDR3nt: TGCAGTGCTAGTGGGCCGAACACTGAAGCTTTCTTT; j_gene: TRBJ1-1; d_gene: -; v_gene: TRBV20-1; abundance: once
CDR3aa: CASSPREGRGVDGYTF; CDR3nt: TGCGCCAGCAGCCCCCGGGAGGGGCGAGGGGTTGATGGCTACACCTTC; j_gene: TRBJ1-2; d_gene: -; v_gene: TRBV5-1; abundance: -
CDR3aa: CASSLRLAGGYEQYF; CDR3nt: TGTGCCAGCAGCCTCCGACTAGCGGGAGGCTACGAGCAGTACTTC; j_gene: TRBJ2-7; d_gene: TRBD2; v_gene: TRBV4-2; abundance: -
CDR3aa: CASSPSTRVTEAFF; CDR3nt: TGTGCCAGCTCACCATCTACCAGGGTTACTGAAGCTTTCTTT; j_gene: TRBJ1-1; d_gene: -; v_gene: TRBV18; abundance: -
CDR3aa: CASSLRVFSEQYF; CDR3nt: TGCGCCAGCAGCCTTCGGGTTTTTAGCGAGCAGTACTTC; j_gene: TRBJ2-7; d_gene: -; v_gene: TRBV4-1; abundance: -
CDR3aa: CSVLPNDRVAYEQYF; CDR3nt: TGCAGCGTCCTACCGAACGACAGGGTAGCCTACGAGCAGTACTTC; j_gene: TRBJ2-7; d_gene: TRBD1; v_gene: TRBV29-1; abundance: -
CDR3aa: CASSPYGDTQYF; CDR3nt: TGTGCCAGCAGCCCGTACGGGGATACGCAGTATTTT; j_gene: TRBJ2-3; d_gene: -; v_gene: TRBV7-2; abundance: -
CDR3aa: CASSAVLAGGPDTQYF; CDR3nt: TGTGCCAGCAGTGCCGTACTAGCGGGAGGACCAGATACGCAGTATTTT; j_gene: TRBJ2-3; d_gene: TRBD2; v_gene: TRBV6-4; abundance: -
CDR3aa: CASSFLILGTSGYEQYF; CDR3nt: TGTGCCAGCAGCTTTCTCATATTGGGGACTAGCGGCTACGAGCAGTACTTC; j_gene: TRBJ2-7; d_gene: TRBD2; v_gene: TRBV5-5; abundance: -
CDR3aa: CASSTGGQGSNEQFF; CDR3nt: TGTGCCAGCAGCACGGGGGGACAGGGGTCCAATGAGCAGTTCTTC; j_gene: TRBJ2-1; d_gene: TRBD1; v_gene: TRBV5-8; abundance: -
CDR3aa: CASSKREQYDEQFF; CDR3nt: TGTGCCAGCAGCAAGAGGGAGCAGTACGATGAGCAGTTCTTC; j_gene: TRBJ2-1; d_gene: -; v_gene: TRBV3-1/TRBV3-2; abundance: -
CDR3aa: CASSWDSPEAFF; CDR3nt: TGTGCCAGCAGCTGGGACAGCCCTGAAGCTTTCTTT; j_gene: TRBJ1-1; d_gene: TRBD1; v_gene: TRBV12-3/TRBV12-4; abundance: -
CDR3aa: CASSLMGLREETQYF; CDR3nt: TGTGCCAGCAGCTTAATGGGGCTCAGGGAAGAGACCCAGTACTTC; j_gene: TRBJ2-5; d_gene: -; v_gene: TRBV7-3; abundance: -
CDR3aa: CASSLGAVQDSPLHF; CDR3nt: TGTGCCAGCAGCTTAGGGGCAGTTCAAGATTCACCCCTCCACTTT; j_gene: TRBJ1-6; d_gene: -; v_gene: TRBV7-2; abundance: -
CDR3aa: CASSPIAVGLFSYNEQFF; CDR3nt: TGTGCCAGCTCACCAATAGCAGTCGGACTTTTCTCCTACAATGAGCAGTTCTTC; j_gene: TRBJ2-1; d_gene: -; v_gene: TRBV18; abundance: -
CDR3aa: CASSLVPTSGSNEQYF; CDR3nt: TGCGCCAGCAGCTTAGTCCCGACTAGCGGGAGCAACGAGCAGTACTTC; j_gene: TRBJ2-7; d_gene: TRBD2; v_gene: TRBV5-1; abundance: -
CDR3aa: CASSQAGRAGGTDTQYF; CDR3nt: TGTGCCAGCAGCCAAGCTGGGCGGGCGGGTGGCACAGATACGCAGTATTTT; j_gene: TRBJ2-3; d_gene: -; v_gene: TRBV3-1/TRBV3-2; abundance: -
CDR3aa: CASSNNNQETQYF; CDR3nt: TGTGCCAGTAGTAACAACAACCAAGAGACCCAGTACTTC; j_gene: TRBJ2-5; d_gene: -; v_gene: TRBV19; abundance: -
CDR3aa: CASSLREDRGYSNQPQHF; CDR3nt: TGTGCCAGCAGCTTAAGGGAGGACAGGGGATATAGCAATCAGCCCCAGCATTTT; j_gene: TRBJ1-5; d_gene: TRBD1; v_gene: TRBV7-8; abundance: -
CDR3aa: CASILWGQRELFF; CDR3nt: TGTGCCAGCATTCTTTGGGGGCAAAGGGAGCTGTTTTTT; j_gene: TRBJ2-2; d_gene: -; v_gene: TRBV12-3/TRBV12-4; abundance: -
CDR3aa: CASSWGLLRDEKLFF; CDR3nt: TGTGCCAGCAGCTGGGGACTATTACGGGATGAAAAACTGTTTTTT; j_gene: TRBJ1-4; d_gene: -; v_gene: TRBV7-8; abundance: -
CDR3aa: CASSLLGRVNTEAFF; CDR3nt: TGTGCCAGCAGTTTATTGGGCAGGGTGAACACTGAAGCTTTCTTT; j_gene: TRBJ1-1; d_gene: -; v_gene: TRBV27; abundance: -
CDR3aa: CATKAGGVDEQFF; CDR3nt: TGTGCCACCAAGGCAGGGGGCGTCGATGAGCAGTTCTTC; j_gene: TRBJ2-1; d_gene: TRBD1; v_gene: TRBV24-1; abundance: -
CDR3aa: CASSIYRSYTEAFF; CDR3nt: TGTGCCAGTAGTATATACAGGAGTTACACTGAAGCTTTCTTT; j_gene: TRBJ1-1; d_gene: -; v_gene: TRBV19; abundance: -
CDR3aa: CASSWGTSGAPGELFF; CDR3nt: TGTGCCAGCAGCTGGGGGACTAGCGGAGCTCCCGGGGAGCTGTTTTTT; j_gene: TRBJ2-2; d_gene: TRBD2; v_gene: TRBV5-4; abundance: few
CDR3aa: CASSSQQGSEQFF; CDR3nt: TGTGCCAGCAGCTCTCAACAGGGTTCTGAGCAGTTCTTC; j_gene: TRBJ2-1; d_gene: -; v_gene: TRBV5-4; abundance: -
CDR3aa: CASSLVDGSYNEQFF; CDR3nt: TGTGCCAGCAGCTTAGTGGACGGGAGCTACAATGAGCAGTTCTTC; j_gene: TRBJ2-1; d_gene: -; v_gene: TRBV7-2; abundance: -
CDR3aa: CASSQTQGEETQYF; CDR3nt: TGCGCCAGCAGCCAAACACAGGGGGAAGAGACCCAGTACTTC; j_gene: TRBJ2-5; d_gene: TRBD1; v_gene: TRBV4-1; abundance: -
CDR3aa: CASSDPSGSSTDTQYF; CDR3nt: TGTGCCAGCAGCGACCCATCCGGGTCTAGCACAGATACGCAGTATTTT; j_gene: TRBJ2-3; d_gene: -; v_gene: TRBV11-3; abundance: once
CDR3aa: CASSGTSLEDEQFF; CDR3nt: TGTGCCAGCAGTGGGACTAGCTTGGAGGATGAGCAGTTCTTC; j_gene: TRBJ2-1; d_gene: TRBD2; v_gene: TRBV9; abundance: -
CDR3aa: CASSPPPAEETQYF; CDR3nt: TGTGCCAGCTCACCCCCCCCAGCGGAAGAGACCCAGTACTTC; j_gene: TRBJ2-5; d_gene: -; v_gene: TRBV18; abundance: -
CDR3aa: CASSPRGQGGQPQHF; CDR3nt: TGCGCCAGCAGCCCCAGGGGTCAGGGTGGGCAGCCCCAGCATTTT; j_gene: TRBJ1-5; d_gene: -; v_gene: TRBV4-1; abundance: -
CDR3aa: CASSMGLAKTYEQYF; CDR3nt: TGTGCCAGTAGTATGGGACTAGCGAAAACCTACGAGCAGTACTTC; j_gene: TRBJ2-7; d_gene: TRBD2; v_gene: TRBV19; abundance: -
CDR3aa: CAIRADRAQMDIQYF; CDR3nt: TGTGCCATCAGGGCAGACAGGGCGCAAATGGACATTCAGTACTTC; j_gene: TRBJ2-4; d_gene: TRBD1; v_gene: TRBV10-3; abundance: -
CDR3aa: CASGSSGSNEQFF; CDR3nt: TGTGCCAGCGGCTCTAGCGGGAGCAATGAGCAGTTCTTC; j_gene: TRBJ2-1; d_gene: TRBD2; v_gene: TRBV6-5; abundance: -
CDR3aa: CASSQDRGSPNYGYTF; CDR3nt: TGTGCCAGCAGCCAAGACAGGGGTAGTCCTAACTATGGCTACACCTTC; j_gene: TRBJ1-2; d_gene: -; v_gene: TRBV4-2; abundance: -
CDR3aa: CASSEFGGLPYEQYF; CDR3nt: TGTGCCAGCAGTGAATTCGGCGGGCTTCCTTACGAGCAGTACTTC; j_gene: TRBJ2-7; d_gene: -; v_gene: TRBV6-1; abundance: -
CDR3aa: CASSVAGGMNTEAFF; CDR3nt: TGTGCCAGCAGCGTAGCCGGGGGGATGAACACTGAAGCTTTCTTT; j_gene: TRBJ1-1; d_gene: -; v_gene: TRBV9; abundance: -